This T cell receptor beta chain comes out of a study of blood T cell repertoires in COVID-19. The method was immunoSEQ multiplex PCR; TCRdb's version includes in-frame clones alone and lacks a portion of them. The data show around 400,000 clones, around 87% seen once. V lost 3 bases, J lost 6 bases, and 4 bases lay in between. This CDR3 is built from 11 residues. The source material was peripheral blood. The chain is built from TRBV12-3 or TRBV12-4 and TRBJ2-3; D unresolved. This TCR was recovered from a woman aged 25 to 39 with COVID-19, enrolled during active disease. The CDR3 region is CASSFSDTQYF. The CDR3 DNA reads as TGTGCCAGCAGTTTCTCTGATACGCAGTATTTT.